A single sample gave rise to the 6 T cell receptor beta chains below, sequenced in a study of blood T cells in healthy people across ages (dated by TCRdb to between 2014 and 2017). Receptors were amplified or captured by 5' RACE. TCRdb shows the sequencer as Illumina HiSeq 2500. A second roughly 6 to 12 cycle PCR used a sample-barcoded 5' primer and a J-beta primer mix. TCRdb reran the public reads through fastp at Q25 and MiXCR, keeping productive beta chains. Every entry covers one CDR3 protein and lists the most common genes and DNA from its rows. This sample has roughly 1.5 million distinct CDR3 sequences in its table, and roughly two fifths of those were observed once. Together, the top ten hold about 4% of the sample. Sequences were obtained from blood. The source of these receptors is a young woman in good health.

V is TRBV4-1 and J is TRBJ2-1, with 8 nucleotides matching TRBD2. Germline CDR1 reads MGHRA; CDR2 reads YSYEKL. This CDR3 has 15 amino acids. Unmatched junction bases numbered 13, after V lost 8 bases and J lost 7 bases. CDR3 region: CASVDPGGRSNEQFF. The CDR3, as DNA: TGCGCCAGCGTAGACCCGGGGGGGCGGTCTAATGAGCAGTTCTTC.

The rearrangement links TRBV27 to TRBJ2-2; D remains ambiguous. Per germline, CDR1 MNHEY and CDR2 SMNVEV (reference sequence). The CDR3 is 14 residues long. V was trimmed by 8 bases and J by 1 base, leaving 11 bases between them. The CDR3 DNA is TGTGCCAGCGGAACTAACAGGAACACCGGGGAGCTGTTTTTT. It encodes CASGTNRNTGELFF.

This clonotype appeared a few times. CDR3 amino acids: CASSIGGTSIDEQFF. The CDR3 coding sequence is TGTGCCAGCAGCATAGGGGGAACTAGTATCGATGAGCAGTTCTTC. The V gene is TRBV7-9, the J gene TRBJ2-1, with a possible D match to TRBD1 (6 bases). This CDR3 comprises 15 residues. V was trimmed by 5 bases and J by 8 bases, leaving 19 bases between them. From germline, CDR1 is SEHNR and CDR2 FQNEAQ (reference sequence).

This clonotype turned up a few times. The chain combines TRBV2 with TRBJ1-2, with D hard to call. The CDR3 consists of 14 residues. Germline V gives CDR1 SNHLY, CDR2 FYNNEI. Trimming removed 0 bases from V and 2 bases from J, with 7 bases in between. The CDR3 DNA reads as TGTGCCAGCAGTGAAGCGTACCTAAACTATGGCTACACCTTC. Its protein product is CASSEAYLNYGYTF.

This clonotype was detected a few times. The rearrangement joins TRBV6-1 to TRBJ1-1, with D uncertain. The CDR3 spans 15 residues. Per the germline V gene, CDR1 is MNHNS and CDR2 is SASEGT. The V end was cut by 7 bases, the J end by 1 base, with 16 bases between. The CDR3 DNA follows: TGTGCCAGCACCAAAGGAGTGCACTCGAACACTGAAGCTTTCTTT. This translates into CASTKGVHSNTEAFF.

V usage is TRBV27 and J usage is TRBJ1-5; D is undetermined. CDR3 size: 13 residues. Germline V gene data show CDR1 as MNHEY and CDR2 as SMNVEV (reference sequence). V gave up 5 bases and J gave up 3 bases, with 8 bases separating them. CDR3 nucleotide sequence: TGTGCCAGCAGTCCACAGCACAATCAGCCCCAGCATTTT. This gives the protein CASSPQHNQPQHF.